The source of this T cell receptor beta chain is a study of CD8+ T cells in alopecia areata. CDR3 length equals 15 residues. CDR1 and CDR2 from the germline V gene are MGHRA and YSYEKL. Between the trimmed V and J ends, which lost 0 bases and 6 bases, there was a span of 12 bases. Treatment indicated: oral pan-JAK inhibitor, 5-10 mg twice daily. Extraction of RNA preceded its reverse transcription into cDNA, which served as the sequencing template. Here immunoSEQ multiplex PCR was the method, and the copy in TCRdb shows in-frame clones only, minus some. The sample contains 90,000 to 150,000 clones, more than 40% of which appear only once.

This receptor was identified in a human donor with alopecia areata. The V gene is TRBV4-1, the J gene TRBJ1-5; tentative D call: TRBD1 (6 bases). This material consisted of CD4+ T cells sorted from blood, taken at week 4, from a patient treated with tofacitinib. The chain's CDR3 is CASSQELQGGQPQHF. The CDR3 nucleotides are TGCGCCAGCAGCCAAGAGTTACAGGGCGGTCAGCCCCAGCATTTT.